The T cell receptor (beta chain) under discussion was sequenced for a study of blood T cell repertoires in COVID-19. Across the whole study: Sites in the United States, Italy and Spain provided acute and convalescent COVID-19 samples. In each case, the material was cDNA or gDNA derived from T cells, B-cell-depleted T cells, or PBMCs.

Repertoires were generated with immunoSEQ multiplex PCR, while TCRdb's copy carries only in-frame clones and drops some. The table lists some 300,000 clones, around 86% of them singletons, with about 1.8% in the top ten. The age range of participants was 18 to 89 years, with residence in about 25 US areas. Source material: PBMCs or T cells enriched from blood (not recorded which). This TCR came from a woman in her thirties or forties who had recovered from COVID-19.

CDR3 sequence (DNA): TGTGCCACCAGCAGAGATCTCGGGACTAGCGGGGACAATGAGCAGTTCTTC. It translates to CATSRDLGTSGDNEQFF. The chain carries TRBV15 and TRBJ2-1; 13 bases align to TRBD2. CDR3 length equals 17 residues. Germline V gives CDR1 LNHNV, CDR2 YYDKDF (reference sequence). V lost 0 bases and J lost 5; bases outside the gene matches: 4.